One and the same sample provided the 3 T cell receptor beta chains below, sequenced in a study of blood T cell repertoires in COVID-19. Profiled with immunoSEQ multiplex PCR; TCRdb holds only in-frame clones, not every one. The sample shows about 180,000 clones, 88% of them seen only once. Material for sequencing was PBMCs or T cells enriched from blood (not recorded which). Receptors originate from a woman under 30 who had recovered from COVID-19.

This clone was seen only once. The CDR3 is CASSFSGGSGNTIYF. CDR3 DNA: TGTGCCAGCAGTTTTTCAGGGGGCTCTGGAAACACCATATATTTT. The chain uses TRBV27 and TRBJ1-3; 7 bases fit TRBD1. Trimming at V came to 3 bases and at J to 0 bases, leaving 2 bases not matched to a gene. The germline CDR1 and CDR2 sequences are MNHEY and SMNVEV (reference sequence). This CDR3 has 15 residues.

This clone was found a few times. The rearrangement links TRBV30 to TRBJ1-2; weak D call: TRBD1 (6 bases). The CDR3 is made up of 14 amino acids. V was trimmed by 3 bases and J by 4 bases, leaving 15 bases between them. The germline CDR1 and CDR2 sequences are GTSNPN and SVGIG (reference sequence). CDR3 DNA sequence: TGTGCCTGGAGAGACCAGGGGTTAGGCTATGGCTACACCTTC. Amino acids: CAWRDQGLGYGYTF.

This clone was seen just once. The chain joins TRBV12-5 to TRBJ1-5; unclear D gene. The CDR3 runs 14 residues. Germline V gene lookup returns CDR1 LGHNT and CDR2 FRNRAP. V gave up 6 bases and J gave up 2 bases, with 11 bases separating them. DNA of the CDR3: TGTGCTAGTGGGAATGACTTGGGCAATCAGCCCCAGCATTTT. This gives the protein CASGNDLGNQPQHF.